These 20 T cell receptor beta chains share one sample of origin, sequenced in a study of shared clonotypes between healthy human individuals (dated by TCRdb to the early 2020s). Library generation was performed with the immunoSEQ multiplex PCR assay. TCRdb carries this immuneACCESS record with in-frame sequences only. Its versions omit some clonotypes, under half of them owing to an unresolved V gene in the studies checked, with the rest unexplained. The table for this sample lists about 980,000 clones; less than 85% of them were counted only once. Roughly 1.5% of the sample rests with the top ten. The sequenced material came from memory CD4+ T cells sorted from blood. Explained via the paper, the cell subset or site label denotes: CD45RA-negative fraction. These TCRs come from a man aged 18 to 29 in good health.

CDR3 residues: CASSRRTGQGPNSPLHF. The CDR3 bases are TGTGCCAGCAGCCGTCGGACAGGGCAAGGTCCGAATTCACCCCTCCACTTT. V is TRBV5-6 and J is TRBJ1-6; 8 bases map to TRBD1. V was clipped by 4 bases and J by 7 bases; unmatched bases: 13. The CDR3 spans 17 residues. CDR1 and CDR2 from the germline V gene are SGHDT and YYEEEE.

The gene calls are TRBV6-1 and TRBJ2-5; D is unclear. V lost 8 bases to trimming and J lost 3 bases, with 13 bases between them. CDR3 length: 13 amino acids. Germline lookup yields CDR1 MNHNS and CDR2 SASEGT. CDR3 in amino acids: CASQLLGKETQYF. The CDR3 nucleotides are TGTGCCAGCCAACTCCTAGGGAAAGAGACCCAGTACTTC.

The chain has TRBV7-3 and TRBJ1-2; perhaps TRBD1 as D (6 bases). Trimming left V 0 bases short and J 6 bases short, with 14 bases between. This CDR3 is built from 15 residues. Germline CDR1 SGHTA, CDR2 FQGTGA. The DNA for the CDR3 is TGTGCCAGCAGCTTAACATCACAGGGTAGTAATGGCTACACCTTC. Translation gives CASSLTSQGSNGYTF.

CDR3 region: CASLGPNTGELFF. The CDR3 region has the DNA TGTGCCAGCCTGGGGCCGAACACCGGGGAGCTGTTTTTT. The chain combines TRBV11-2 with TRBJ2-2, with TRBD1 as a possible D gene (5 bases). Germline-derived CDR1 and CDR2 are SGHAT and FQNNGV. The CDR3 extends over 13 amino acids. V was pared by 8 bases and J by 0 bases, with 7 bases between.

V usage is TRBV30 and J usage is TRBJ1-3; unclear D gene. CDR3 length: 15 residues. Trimming cost V 0 bases and J 8 bases, with 17 bases left between them. Germline loops: CDR1 GTSNPN, CDR2 SVGIG (reference sequence). CDR3 nucleotide sequence: TGTGCCTGGAGTGTAGAGTCAACGGGGATGGACACCATATATTTT. Its translation is CAWSVESTGMDTIYF.

The CDR3 nucleotides read TGTGCCAGCAGCTTATCAGTTGACAATGAGCAGTTCTTC. This translates into CASSLSVDNEQFF. The gene calls are TRBV7-3 and TRBJ2-1; D call uncertain. Trimming removed 2 bases at V and 5 bases at J, with 7 bases between. The CDR3 covers 13 residues. Germline V gene data show CDR1 as SGHTA and CDR2 as FQGTGA.

This clone was seen a few times. The V call is TRBV7-2, the J call TRBJ2-6; D unresolved. Germline loops: CDR1 SGHTA, CDR2 FQGNSA. Deletions cut 1 base from V and 0 bases from J, with 16 bases between. The CDR3 covers 19 residues. The CDR3 loop reads CASSLVLTSLSSGANVLTF. The CDR3 DNA follows: TGTGCCAGCAGCTTAGTCCTAACGTCGTTGAGCTCTGGGGCCAACGTCCTGACTTTC.

This clone was counted only a few times. The V gene is TRBV6-1, the J gene TRBJ2-2, with a tentative D call TRBD1 (6 bases). CDR1 is MNHNS, CDR2 SASEGT, per germline. The CDR3 spans 12 residues. Trimming removed 8 bases at V and 8 bases at J, with 12 bases between. CDR3 sequence: CASYLGTGELFF. DNA for the CDR3: TGTGCCAGCTATTTGGGGACAGGGGAGCTGTTTTTT.

The chain has TRBV2 and TRBJ2-7, with no clear D. Germline CDR1 SNHLY, CDR2 FYNNEI. Trimming cost V 6 bases and J 5 bases, with 14 bases left between them. The CDR3 loop spans 13 amino acids. This chain's CDR3 is CASSPSGLHEQYF. The CDR3 DNA sequence: TGTGCCAGCAGCCCGAGTGGGTTACACGAGCAGTACTTC.

The CDR3 here is CASRVRGSEQETQYF. CDR3 DNA: TGTGCCAGCAGGGTTCGTGGTTCAGAGCAAGAGACCCAGTACTTC. This sequence joins TRBV2 and TRBJ2-5; unclear D gene. Trimming left V 6 bases short and J 2 bases short, with 16 bases between. CDR1 is SNHLY and CDR2 is FYNNEI in the germline V gene. The CDR3 has 15 amino acids. The variable domain in full, completed from reference TRBV2 and TRBJ2-5, reads EPEVTQTPSHQVTQMGQEVILRCVPISNHLYFYWYRQILGQKVEFLVSFYNNEISEKSEIFDDQFSVERPDGSNFTLKIRSTKLEDSAMYFCASRVRGSEQETQYFGPGTRLLVL.

The chain couples TRBV27 to TRBJ2-7, with TRBD2 matching over 8 bases. This CDR3 comprises 15 residues. Trimming at V came to 3 bases and at J to 2 bases, leaving 6 bases not matched to a gene. Germline lookup yields CDR1 MNHEY and CDR2 SMNVEV (reference sequence). CDR3 nucleotides: TGTGCCAGCAGTTTCGTCCTAGCGGGTGCCTACGAGCAGTACTTC. Translated, it gives CASSFVLAGAYEQYF.

The chain joins TRBV6-5 to TRBJ2-5; 10 bases fit TRBD2. Germline V gene sequence: CDR1 MNHEY, CDR2 SVGAGI. The V segment lost 5 bases and the J segment 5 bases; nucleotides outside the gene matches: 8. The CDR3 is 15 amino acids. CDR3 sequence reads: CASSKKAGGGETQYF. As DNA, the CDR3 is TGTGCCAGCAGTAAAAAAGCGGGAGGGGGGGAGACCCAGTACTTC.

The sample holds a few counts of this clone. The chain carries TRBV30 and TRBJ1-1; D remains ambiguous. Germline lookup yields CDR1 GTSNPN and CDR2 SVGIG (reference sequence). The germline V and J ends were trimmed by 0 bases and 4 bases, with 12 bases remaining between them. CDR3 size: 14 residues. CDR3 nucleotide sequence: TGTGCCTGGAGTGTACGACGACAACCCACTGAAGCTTTCTTT. Its translation: CAWSVRRQPTEAFF.

The rearrangement uses TRBV28 and TRBJ1-2; 9 bases agree with TRBD1. Germline V CDR1 and CDR2: MDHEN, SYDVKM. Unmatched junction bases numbered 11, after V lost 5 bases and J lost 4 bases. The CDR3 covers 16 residues. The CDR3 here is CASSPYAGTGRYGYTF. CDR3 DNA sequence: TGTGCCAGCAGTCCCTATGCCGGGACAGGGCGCTATGGCTACACCTTC.

The V gene is TRBV7-9, the J gene TRBJ2-5; D gene uncertain. The V end lost 3 bases, the J end lost 2 bases, and 7 bases lay between the germline ends. The CDR3 sequence is 13 residues long. Per germline, CDR1 SEHNR and CDR2 FQNEAQ (reference sequence). The CDR3 nucleotides read TGTGCCAGCAGCTTTTCTAAGCAAGAGACCCAGTACTTC. Translating it yields CASSFSKQETQYF.

This clone is a singleton in its sample. This chain links TRBV2 with TRBJ2-5, with 11 positions matching TRBD2. CDR3 length: 13 amino acids. The ends lost 2 bases at V and 7 bases at J; junction bases unmatched: 0. Germline V gene lookup returns CDR1 SNHLY and CDR2 FYNNEI. The CDR3 sequence is CASSELAGGTQYF. Written as DNA, the CDR3 is TGTGCCAGCAGTGAACTAGCGGGGGGGACCCAGTACTTC. The full variable domain, its missing parts supplied by reference TRBV2 and TRBJ2-5, is EPEVTQTPSHQVTQMGQEVILRCVPISNHLYFYWYRQILGQKVEFLVSFYNNEISEKSEIFDDQFSVERPDGSNFTLKIRSTKLEDSAMYFCASSELAGGTQYFGPGTRLLVL.

The chain uses TRBV6-5 and TRBJ1-2; perhaps TRBD1 as D (6 bases). Germline lookup yields CDR1 MNHEY and CDR2 SVGAGI. Deletions cut 8 bases from V and 4 bases from J, with 20 bases between. This CDR3 has 15 amino acids. The CDR3 sequence is CASQENAGAGYGYTF. CDR3 nucleotide sequence: TGTGCCAGCCAGGAAAACGCGGGGGCGGGCTATGGCTACACCTTC.

The V call is TRBV6-5, the J call TRBJ1-1; TRBD1 matches 7 bases. The V gene end was trimmed by 7 bases and the J gene end by 4 bases; junction bases not matched to a gene: 6. The CDR3 sequence is 13 residues long. CDR1 is MNHEY, CDR2 SVGAGI, per germline. The CDR3 spells CASNDRESTEAFF. As DNA, the CDR3 is TGTGCCAGCAATGACAGGGAGAGCACTGAAGCTTTCTTT.

This clone was observed a few times. V gene TRBV10-1 combines with J gene TRBJ2-5; 11 positions match TRBD1. There are 13 residues in the CDR3. V lost 4 bases to trimming and J lost 7 bases; unmatched junction nucleotides: 2. Germline assignment: CDR1 WNHNN and CDR2 SYGVQD (reference sequence). The CDR3 region has the DNA TGCGCCAGCAGTGGGGGACAGGGGGGGACCCAGTACTTC. Protein product: CASSGGQGGTQYF.

This chain connects TRBV7-2 to TRBJ2-2; 8 bases are a match to TRBD2. The J segment lost 6 bases and the V segment lost 5 bases, leaving 2 bases of the junction unmatched. CDR1 and CDR2 (germline): SGHTA, FQGNSA. This CDR3 has 13 amino acids. Here the CDR3 reads CASSLSGAGELFF. CDR3 nucleotide sequence: TGTGCCAGCAGCCTTAGCGGGGCCGGGGAGCTGTTTTTT.